These T cell receptor beta chains were read from a single sample in a study of blood T cell repertoires in COVID-19. Data came from immunoSEQ multiplex PCR; TCRdb stores just in-frame clones and leaves some out. This sample carries about 170,000 clones, 83% of them seen once, and the ten largest clones take 3.6%. Specimen: PBMCs or T cells enriched from blood (not recorded which). The receptors were sampled from a woman between 45 and 60 years old in a cohort exposed to, infected with or recovered from COVID-19 (not recorded which). The CDR3 runs from the conserved cysteine through the conserved F or W. D genes are given only for firm matches. Only some rows state a clone size, as once, few, many or a class for expanded clones.

CSVTDGTDTQYF | TGCAGCGTGACCGACGGGACAGATACGCAGTATTTT | TRBJ2-3 | . | . | TRBV29-1
CASSRTGSYTGELFF | TGTGCCAGTAGTCGGACAGGGTCATACACCGGGGAGCTGTTTTTT | TRBJ2-2 | . | TRBD1 | TRBV27
CASSQNEGTGGYTF | TGCGCCAGCAGCCAAAACGAAGGGACAGGCGGCTACACCTTC | TRBJ1-2 | . | TRBD1 | TRBV4-3
CASSRWGAEAFF | TGTGCCAGCAGTCGATGGGGCGCTGAAGCTTTCTTT | TRBJ1-1 | once | . | TRBV28
CASSGTGFDEQYF | TGTGCCAGCAGCGGGACAGGGTTTGACGAGCAGTACTTC | TRBJ2-7 | . | TRBD1 | TRBV2
CASSVELWDRGGNEQFF | TGTGCCAGCAGCGTAGAGTTATGGGACAGGGGTGGGAATGAGCAGTTCTTC | TRBJ2-1 | . | TRBD1 | TRBV9
CATSDSRRLSTDTQYF | TGTGCCACCAGTGATTCAAGGAGACTTAGCACAGATACGCAGTATTTT | TRBJ2-3 | . | . | TRBV24-1
CASRESGVSSGNTIYF | TGTGCCAGTAGGGAGAGCGGAGTGAGCTCTGGAAACACCATATATTTT | TRBJ1-3 | once | . | TRBV19
CASSLSGYEQYF | TGTGCCAGCAGTTTATCAGGGTACGAGCAGTACTTC | TRBJ2-7 | . | . | TRBV28
CASRKGLAGGPRETQYF | TGTGCCAGCAGGAAAGGACTAGCGGGAGGGCCTAGAGAGACCCAGTACTTC | TRBJ2-5 | once | TRBD2 | TRBV2
CASTLVGRSDEQFF | TGTGCCAGTACGTTAGTGGGCAGAAGTGATGAGCAGTTCTTC | TRBJ2-1 | . | . | TRBV19
CAWSVEETNEKLFF | TGTGCCTGGAGTGTCGAGGAGACTAATGAAAAACTGTTTTTT | TRBJ1-4 | . | . | TRBV30
CAISESQLSNQPQHF | TGTGCCATCAGTGAGTCACAGCTTAGCAATCAGCCCCAGCATTTT | TRBJ1-5 | . | . | TRBV10-3
CASSQDFPRQGKGWAIYF | TGTGCCAGCAGCCAAGATTTCCCCCGACAGGGGAAAGGTTGGGCCATATATTTT | TRBJ1-3 | many | TRBD1 | TRBV3-1/TRBV3-2
CASSRGQKNTEAFF | TGTGCCAGCAGCCGCGGACAGAAGAACACTGAAGCTTTCTTT | TRBJ1-1 | . | . | TRBV7-6
CASSFQGIGSSPLHF | TGTGCCAGCAGCTTCCAGGGTATAGGGTCTTCACCCCTCCACTTT | TRBJ1-6 | . | . | TRBV7-9
CASSRDSGETQYF | TGTGCCAGCAGCCGGGACTCGGGAGAGACCCAGTACTTC | TRBJ2-5 | . | . | TRBV9
CASSPKLNTGELFF | TGCGCCAGCAGCCCCAAATTGAACACCGGGGAGCTGTTTTTT | TRBJ2-2 | . | . | TRBV5-1
CAISDTGTGPEKLFF | TGTGCCATCAGTGACACCGGGACAGGGCCTGAAAAACTGTTTTTT | TRBJ1-4 | . | TRBD1 | TRBV10-3
CASKVAGVTGELFF | TGTGCCAGCAAGGTAGCGGGGGTTACCGGGGAGCTGTTTTTT | TRBJ2-2 | . | TRBD2 | TRBV3-1/TRBV3-2
CALRQAGSGNTIYF | TGTGCCTTGCGACAGGCCGGCTCTGGAAACACCATATATTTT | TRBJ1-3 | . | . | TRBV10-3
CASSLGLAKMIHTDTQYF | TGCGCCAGCAGCTTGGGACTAGCTAAGATGATTCACACAGATACGCAGTATTTT | TRBJ2-3 | . | TRBD2 | TRBV5-1
CSASRGEGTDTQYF | TGCAGTGCTAGTAGAGGAGAAGGCACAGATACGCAGTATTTT | TRBJ2-3 | . | . | TRBV20-1